The following is a TCR beta chain sequence with its context. Other DNA sequences in the sample encode the same CDR3. V lost 5 bases and J lost 5; bases outside the gene matches: 6. CDR1 and CDR2 from the germline V gene are MNHEY and SVGAGI. The CDR3 contains 14 residues. The data were taken from a study of shared clonotypes between healthy human individuals. In the sorted-subset replicate PCRs, around 220 ng DNA, tens of thousands of T cell genomes, was used. TCRdb keeps only in-frame clones here, not all; method: immunoSEQ multiplex PCR. The sample lists millions of clones, about 92% occurring once. The receptor was derived from a man aged 18 to 30 in good health. Sequenced sample: naive CD4+ T cells sorted from blood. The subset denotes: CD45RA+ positively selected. The chain has TRBV6-5 and TRBJ1-1; 9 nucleotides agree with TRBD1. CDR3 in amino acids: CASSPGQGRTEAFF. CDR3 coding DNA: TGTGCCAGCAGTCCTGGACAGGGGAGAACTGAAGCTTTCTTT.